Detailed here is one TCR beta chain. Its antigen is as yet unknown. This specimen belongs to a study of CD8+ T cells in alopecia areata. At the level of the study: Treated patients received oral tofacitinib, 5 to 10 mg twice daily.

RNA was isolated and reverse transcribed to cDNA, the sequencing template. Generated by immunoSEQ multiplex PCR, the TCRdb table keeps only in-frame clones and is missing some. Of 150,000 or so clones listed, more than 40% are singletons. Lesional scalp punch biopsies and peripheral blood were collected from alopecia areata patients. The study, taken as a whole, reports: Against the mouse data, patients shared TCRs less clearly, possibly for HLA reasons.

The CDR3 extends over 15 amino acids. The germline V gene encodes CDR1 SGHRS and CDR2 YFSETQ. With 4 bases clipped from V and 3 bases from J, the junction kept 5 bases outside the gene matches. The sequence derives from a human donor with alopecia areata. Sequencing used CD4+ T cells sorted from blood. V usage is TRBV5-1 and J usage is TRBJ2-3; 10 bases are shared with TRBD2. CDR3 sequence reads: CASSTLAGVTDTQYF. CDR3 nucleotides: TGCGCCAGCAGCACCCTAGCGGGAGTGACAGATACGCAGTATTTT.